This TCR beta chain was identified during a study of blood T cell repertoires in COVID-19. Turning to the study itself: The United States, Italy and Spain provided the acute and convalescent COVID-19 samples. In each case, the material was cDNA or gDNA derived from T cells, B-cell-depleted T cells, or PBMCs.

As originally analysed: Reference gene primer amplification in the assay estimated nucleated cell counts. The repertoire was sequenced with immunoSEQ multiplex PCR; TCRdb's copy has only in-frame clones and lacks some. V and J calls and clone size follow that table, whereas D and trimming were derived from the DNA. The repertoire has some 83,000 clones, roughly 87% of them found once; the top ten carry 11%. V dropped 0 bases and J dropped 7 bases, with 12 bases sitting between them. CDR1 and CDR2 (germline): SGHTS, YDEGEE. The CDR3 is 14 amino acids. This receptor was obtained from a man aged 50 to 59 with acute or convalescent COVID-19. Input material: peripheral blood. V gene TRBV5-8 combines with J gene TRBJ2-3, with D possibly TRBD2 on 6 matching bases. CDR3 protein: CASSLVEGANTQYF. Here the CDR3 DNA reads TGTGCCAGCAGCTTGGTGGAGGGAGCGAATACGCAGTATTTT.